A single sample gave rise to the 20 T cell receptor beta chains below, sequenced in a study of regulatory T cells in long-lasting Graves disease. Time point here: newly diagnosed GD, antithyroid drugs for less than 3 months. The TCR library used RNA extracted from PBMCs. Combining iRepertoire HTBI primers with Arm-PCR of CDR3 regions, the authors built TCR beta libraries. TCRdb analysed the multiplex PCR reads with MiXCR anew, one entry per CDR3 protein. The table has about 540,000 distinct CDR3 sequences, approximately 12% seen once; the top ten hold roughly 10%. The sample also formed part of further work on T cells in Graves' hyperthyroidism and ophthalmopathy.

The sample here was peripheral blood mononuclear cells (PBMCs), taken at new diagnosis, from a patient treated with antithyroid drugs. These receptors all come from a man aged 25-45 years with Graves disease.

This clonotype has a count of ten or more. The chain is built from TRBV11-2 and TRBJ2-3; the D gene is possibly TRBD2 (7 bases). The length of the CDR3 is 17 residues. Trimming left V 2 bases short and J 0 bases short, with 15 bases between. The germline V gene encodes CDR1 SGHAT and CDR2 FQNNGV. CDR3 loop: CASSLFSRGLSTDTQYF. The CDR3 DNA sequence: TGTGCCAGCAGCTTATTTTCGCGGGGGCTTAGCACAGATACGCAGTATTTT.

This clonotype was counted at least ten times. This chain uses TRBV2 with TRBJ1-3, with 7 nucleotides matching TRBD1. Germline V gives CDR1 SNHLY, CDR2 FYNNEI. There are 13 residues in the CDR3. Trimming removed 9 bases from V and 0 bases from J; junction bases left unmatched: 2. This CDR3 reads CARDRVSGNTIYF. CDR3 sequence (DNA): TGTGCCAGAGACAGGGTCTCTGGAAACACCATATATTTT.

This clonotype was recorded only once. The chain is built from TRBV20-1 and TRBJ1-4, with D maybe TRBD1 (6 bases). The V gene lost 6 bases and the J gene lost 8 bases, with 16 bases spanning the gap. CDR3 length equals 13 residues. Germline V gene data show CDR1 as DFQATT and CDR2 as SNEGSKA (reference sequence). The CDR3 DNA reads TGCAGTGCCGCCGGGGGGGCCGGGGAAAAACTGTTTTTT. It translates to CSAAGGAGEKLFF.

On this clonotype itself: One end of the junction is discordant with germline, which a read error may explain. The chain recombines TRBV7-8 with TRBJ1-6, with D uncertain. Germline lookup yields CDR1 SGHVS and CDR2 FQNEAQ. CDR3 length: 16 residues. In DNA, the CDR3 is TGTGCCAGCGGCTTAATTCCTAAAGGGCCCAATTCACCCCTCCACTTT. Protein product: CASGLIPKGPNSPLHF.

This clonotype was recorded a few times. The chain couples TRBV5-8 to TRBJ2-7, with 11 nucleotides matching TRBD1. Trimming removed 1 base from V and 10 bases from J; junction bases left unmatched: 7. This CDR3 is built from 14 residues. Germline V gene data show CDR1 as SGHTS and CDR2 as YDEGEE. The CDR3 loop is CASSLYGDRGAQYF. The CDR3 nucleotides read TGTGCCAGCAGCTTGTACGGGGACAGGGGGGCCCAGTACTTC. Filled out from reference TRBV5-8 and TRBJ2-7, the complete variable domain reads EAGVTQSPTHLIKTRGQQATLRCSPISGHTSVYWYQQALGLGLQFLLWYDEGEERNRGNFPPRFSGRQFPNYSSELNVNALELEDSALYLCASSLYGDRGAQYFGPGTRLTVT.

This clonotype was counted a few times. V and J are TRBV4-2 and TRBJ2-4; either TRBD1 or TRBD2 may supply D (6 bases each). The CDR3 has 18 residues. The germline V and J ends were trimmed by 0 bases and 2 bases, with 17 bases remaining between them. Germline lookup yields CDR1 LGHNA and CDR2 YNFKEQ. This CDR3 is CASSQDSGGTPTKNIQYF. In DNA form, the CDR3 reads TGTGCCAGCAGCCAAGATTCGGGCGGGACACCGACCAAAAACATTCAGTACTTC.

The V gene is TRBV20-1, the J gene TRBJ2-3, with TRBD2 matching over 7 bases. V trimming: 5 bases; J trimming: 2 bases; junction bases outside the gene matches: 16. Per the germline V gene, CDR1 is DFQATT and CDR2 is SNEGSKA (reference sequence). This CDR3 is 17 amino acids long. DNA for the CDR3: TGCAGTGCTCCCCCGCCCTCGACTAGCTCAGACACAGATACGCAGTATTTT. Amino acids: CSAPPPSTSSDTDTQYF.

This clonotype was recorded many times. This rearrangement joins TRBV29-1 to TRBJ2-2; D unclear. This CDR3 is 12 amino acids long. V was clipped by 3 bases and J by 7 bases, with 9 bases between them. CDR1 is SQVTM, CDR2 ANQGSEA, per germline. CDR3 sequence: CSVEQRVGELFF. The CDR3, as DNA: TGCAGCGTTGAGCAACGCGTCGGGGAGCTGTTTTTT.

To note about this clonotype: This likely stems from a read error, as it lies one base from a far larger clone. This chain uses TRBV6-2 or TRBV6-3 with TRBJ2-7, with D tentatively TRBD1 or TRBD2 (7 bases each). The germline V gene has CDR1 MNHEY and CDR2 SVGEGT. The CDR3 runs 15 residues. Written as DNA, the CDR3 is TGTGCCAGCAGAAAACTAGCGACAGGGAGAGGCGAGCAGCACTTC. As protein: CASRKLATGRGEQHF.

V is TRBV27 and J is TRBJ1-1; 7 bases are shared with TRBD1. The V and J ends lost 4 bases and 3 bases, in that order; junction bases with no gene match: 8. CDR3 length equals 15 residues. Germline lookup yields CDR1 MNHEY and CDR2 SMNVEV (reference sequence). The CDR3 region has the DNA TGTGCCAGCAGTTCTTCCGGGACAGACCACACTGAAGCTTTCTTT. As protein: CASSSSGTDHTEAFF.

This clonotype was counted between two and nine times. CDR3 DNA: TGCGCCAGCAGCTTGGGACTAGCGGGAGAAATGGGGACCCAGTACTTC. It specifies CASSLGLAGEMGTQYF. The V and J genes are TRBV5-1 and TRBJ2-5, with 12 bases identical to TRBD2. The J segment lost 7 bases and the V segment lost 0 bases, leaving 7 bases of the junction unmatched. This CDR3 is built from 16 residues. Looked up from germline, CDR1 is SGHRS and CDR2 is YFSETQ.

The chain employs TRBV5-5 and TRBJ2-7, with a tentative D call TRBD2 (7 bases). TRBJ2-1 matches the DNA end more closely, so the J call is doubtful. Germline CDR1 SGHKS, CDR2 YYEKEE (reference sequence). The CDR3 has 17 amino acids. In nucleotides, the CDR3 is TGTGCCAGCAGCTTGGATGGGGGCGGGAGCTCCTACAATGAGCAGTTCTTC. Translating gives CASSLDGGGSSYNEQFF.

This clonotype was recorded at least ten times. The chain joins TRBV6-1 to TRBJ1-4; D is possibly TRBD1 (6 bases). This CDR3 spans 14 amino acids. Germline values: CDR1 MNHNS, CDR2 SASEGT. Trimming removed 6 bases from V and 8 bases from J, with 16 bases in between. As DNA, the CDR3 is TGTGCCAGCAGGTCTGGGGGCCCTGGCGAAAAACTGTTTTTT. It translates to CASRSGGPGEKLFF.

The chain combines TRBV2 with TRBJ2-1, with TRBD1 identical over 7 bases. V shed 7 bases and J 9 bases; nucleotides not matched to a gene: 9. CDR1 and CDR2 from the germline V gene are SNHLY and FYNNEI. There are 13 residues in the CDR3. Written as DNA, the CDR3 is TGTGCCAGCATTATCCCCAGGGGGTGTGAGCAGTTCTTC. It encodes CASIIPRGCEQFF.

The chain has TRBV20-1 and TRBJ2-2; D not certain. Germline loops: CDR1 DFQATT, CDR2 SNEGSKA (reference sequence). The CDR3 contains 14 residues. Trimming pared 6 bases from V and 6 bases from J, leaving 17 bases between. CDR3 DNA: TGCAGTGCCCCTCGGGCGGAAAACCCCGGGGAGCTGTTTTTT. It translates to CSAPRAENPGELFF.

In this sample, this clonotype turned up a few times. The CDR3 is CASSSPGQGKTGANVLTF. CDR3 coding DNA: TGCGCCAGCAGCTCCCCGGGACAGGGGAAAACTGGGGCCAACGTCCTGACTTTC. The V gene is TRBV5-1, the J gene TRBJ2-6; 10 bases fit TRBD1. CDR3 length: 18 amino acids. The junction had 8 bases not matched to a gene; V was cut back by 3 bases and J by 2 bases. CDR1 and CDR2 (germline): SGHRS, YFSETQ.

In its sample, this clonotype was seen a few times. The chain joins TRBV5-1 to TRBJ1-2; 8 bases align to TRBD1. V dropped 7 bases and J dropped 4; count of bases not matched to a gene: 9. The CDR3 has 14 amino acids. In germline, CDR1 is SGHRS, CDR2 YFSETQ. The CDR3 protein is CASAAGGAFYGYTF. The CDR3 DNA reads as TGCGCCAGCGCTGCAGGGGGCGCTTTCTATGGCTACACCTTC.

This clonotype occurred many times. The V and J genes are TRBV7-3 and TRBJ2-1; 8 nucleotides agree with TRBD1. The V segment lost 2 bases and the J segment 3 bases; nucleotides outside the gene matches: 6. Germline CDR1 reads SGHTA; CDR2 reads FQGTGA. CDR3 length equals 16 residues. CDR3 bases: TGTGCCAGCAGCTTAGGAGCAGGGGGCGTCTACAATGAGCAGTTCTTC. As protein: CASSLGAGGVYNEQFF. The variable domain in full, with the rest retrieved from reference TRBV7-3 and TRBJ2-1, is GAGVSQTPSNKVTEKGKYVELRCDPISGHTALYWYRQSLGQGPEFLIYFQGTGAADDSGLPNDRFFAVRPEGSVSTLKIQRTERGDSAVYLCASSLGAGGVYNEQFFGPGTRLTVL.

In this sample, this clonotype turned up many times. The rearrangement joins TRBV2 to TRBJ2-7; TRBD1 or TRBD2 may be the D gene (5 bases each). Between the trimmed V and J ends, which lost 10 bases and 0 bases, there was a span of 16 bases. The CDR3 runs to 14 residues. The germline V gene encodes CDR1 SNHLY and CDR2 FYNNEI. CDR3 sequence reads: CAIALGDLSYEQYF. CDR3 DNA sequence: TGTGCCATCGCCTTGGGGGACCTCTCCTACGAGCAGTACTTC.

This clonotype has a count of ten or more. The V and J genes are TRBV6-1 and TRBJ2-5; 7 bases are a match to TRBD1. There are 15 residues in the CDR3. The V segment lost 5 bases and the J segment 5 bases; nucleotides outside the gene matches: 11. In germline, CDR1 is MNHNS, CDR2 SASEGT. As DNA, the CDR3 is TGTGCCAGCAGTCACTCAGGACAGGACGGGGAGACCCAGTACTTC. Translating it yields CASSHSGQDGETQYF.